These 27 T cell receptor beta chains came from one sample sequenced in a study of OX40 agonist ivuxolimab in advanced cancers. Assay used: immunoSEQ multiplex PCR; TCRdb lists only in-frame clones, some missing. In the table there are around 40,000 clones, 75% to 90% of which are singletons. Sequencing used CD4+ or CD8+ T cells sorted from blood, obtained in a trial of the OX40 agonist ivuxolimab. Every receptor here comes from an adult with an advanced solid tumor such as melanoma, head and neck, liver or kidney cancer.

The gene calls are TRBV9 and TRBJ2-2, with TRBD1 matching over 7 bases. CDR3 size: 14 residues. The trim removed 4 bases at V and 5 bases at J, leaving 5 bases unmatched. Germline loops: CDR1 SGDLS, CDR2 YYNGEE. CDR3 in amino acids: CASSLGQTTGELFF. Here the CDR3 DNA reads TGTGCCAGCAGCTTGGGACAGACGACCGGGGAGCTGTTTTTT.

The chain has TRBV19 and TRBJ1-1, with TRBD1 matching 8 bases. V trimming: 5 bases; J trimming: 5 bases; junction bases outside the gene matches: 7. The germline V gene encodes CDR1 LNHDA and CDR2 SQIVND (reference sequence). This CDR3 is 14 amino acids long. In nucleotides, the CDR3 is TGTGCCAGTAGTTTGGGACAGGTAGGGACTGAAGCTTTCTTT. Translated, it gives CASSLGQVGTEAFF. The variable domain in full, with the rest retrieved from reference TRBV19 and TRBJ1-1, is DGGITQSPKYLFRKEGQNVTLSCEQNLNHDAMYWYRQDPGQGLRLIYYSQIVNDFQKGDIAEGYSVSREKKESFPLTVTSAQKNPTAFYLCASSLGQVGTEAFFGQGTRLTVV.

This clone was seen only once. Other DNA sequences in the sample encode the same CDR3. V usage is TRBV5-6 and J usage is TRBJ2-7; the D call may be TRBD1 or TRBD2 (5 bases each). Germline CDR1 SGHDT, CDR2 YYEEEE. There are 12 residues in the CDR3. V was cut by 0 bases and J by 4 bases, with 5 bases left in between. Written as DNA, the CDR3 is TGTGCCAGCAGCTTGGGGGGGTACGAGCAGTACTTC. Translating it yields CASSLGGYEQYF.

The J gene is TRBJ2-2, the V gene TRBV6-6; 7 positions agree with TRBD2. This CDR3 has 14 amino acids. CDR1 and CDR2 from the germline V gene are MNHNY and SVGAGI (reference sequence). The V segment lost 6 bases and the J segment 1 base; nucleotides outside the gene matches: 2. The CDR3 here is CASSKRENTGELFF. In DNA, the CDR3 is TGTGCCAGCAGCAAGCGGGAGAACACCGGGGAGCTGTTTTTT.

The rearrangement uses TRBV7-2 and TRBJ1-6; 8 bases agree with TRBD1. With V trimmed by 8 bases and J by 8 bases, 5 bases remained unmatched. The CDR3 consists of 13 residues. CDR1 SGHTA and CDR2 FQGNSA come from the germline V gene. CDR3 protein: CASGGQGYSPLHF. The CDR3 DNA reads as TGTGCCAGCGGTGGACAGGGTTATTCACCCCTCCACTTT.

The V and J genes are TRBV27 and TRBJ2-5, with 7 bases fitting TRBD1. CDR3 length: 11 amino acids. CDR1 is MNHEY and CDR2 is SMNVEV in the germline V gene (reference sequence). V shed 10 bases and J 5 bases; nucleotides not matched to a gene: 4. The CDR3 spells CATSQGETQYF. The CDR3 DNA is TGTGCCACCTCACAGGGGGAGACCCAGTACTTC.

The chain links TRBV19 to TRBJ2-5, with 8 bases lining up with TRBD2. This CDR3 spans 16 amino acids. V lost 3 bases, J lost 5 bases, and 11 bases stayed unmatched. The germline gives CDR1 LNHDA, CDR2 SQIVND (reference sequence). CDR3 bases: TGTGCCAGTAGTATGGGAGCGGGAGTTTATGGGGAGACCCAGTACTTC. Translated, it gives CASSMGAGVYGETQYF.

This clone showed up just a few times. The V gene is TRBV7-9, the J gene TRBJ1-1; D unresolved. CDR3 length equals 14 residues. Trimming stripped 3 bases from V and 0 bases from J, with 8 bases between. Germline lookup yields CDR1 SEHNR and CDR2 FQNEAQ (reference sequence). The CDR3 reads CASSFLPMNTEAFF. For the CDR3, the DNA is TGTGCCAGCAGCTTCCTACCAATGAACACTGAAGCTTTCTTT.

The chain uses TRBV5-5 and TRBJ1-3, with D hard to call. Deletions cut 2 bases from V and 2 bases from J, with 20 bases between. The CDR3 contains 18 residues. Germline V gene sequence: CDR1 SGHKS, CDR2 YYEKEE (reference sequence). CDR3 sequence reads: CASSLGAGRVRAGNTIYF. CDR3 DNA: TGTGCCAGCAGCTTAGGTGCAGGTCGGGTAAGGGCTGGAAACACCATATATTTT.

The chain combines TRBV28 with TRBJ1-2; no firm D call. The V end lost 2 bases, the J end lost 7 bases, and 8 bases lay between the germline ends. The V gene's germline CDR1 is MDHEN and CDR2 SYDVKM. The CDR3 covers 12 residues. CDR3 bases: TGTGCCAGCAGTTTAAGGATTCCTGGCTACACCTTC. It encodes CASSLRIPGYTF.

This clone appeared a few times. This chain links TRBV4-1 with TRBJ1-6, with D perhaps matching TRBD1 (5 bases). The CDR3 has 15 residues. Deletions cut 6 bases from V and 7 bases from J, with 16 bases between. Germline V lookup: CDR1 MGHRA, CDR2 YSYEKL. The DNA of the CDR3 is TGCGCCAGCAGGGGGGTTACGCAAGCGAATTCACCCCTCCACTTT. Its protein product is CASRGVTQANSPLHF.

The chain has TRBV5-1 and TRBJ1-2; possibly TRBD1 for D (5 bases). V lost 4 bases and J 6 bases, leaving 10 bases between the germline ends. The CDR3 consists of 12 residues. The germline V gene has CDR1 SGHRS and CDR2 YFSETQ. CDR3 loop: CASSRQNDGYTF. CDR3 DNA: TGCGCCAGCAGCCGACAGAACGATGGCTACACCTTC.

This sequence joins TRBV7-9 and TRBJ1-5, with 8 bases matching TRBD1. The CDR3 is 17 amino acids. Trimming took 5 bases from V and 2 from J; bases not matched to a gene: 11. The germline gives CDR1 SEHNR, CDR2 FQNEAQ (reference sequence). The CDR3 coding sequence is TGTGCCAGCAGCCGCTCGACAGGGGATAAGGGCAATCAGCCCCAGCATTTT. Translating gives CASSRSTGDKGNQPQHF.

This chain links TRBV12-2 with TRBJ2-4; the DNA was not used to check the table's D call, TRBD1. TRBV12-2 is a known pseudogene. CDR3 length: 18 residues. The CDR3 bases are TGTGCAAGTCGCTTAAATATCATATGGCTCAGGGCCAAAAACATTCAGTACTTC. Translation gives CASRLNIIWLRAKNIQYF.

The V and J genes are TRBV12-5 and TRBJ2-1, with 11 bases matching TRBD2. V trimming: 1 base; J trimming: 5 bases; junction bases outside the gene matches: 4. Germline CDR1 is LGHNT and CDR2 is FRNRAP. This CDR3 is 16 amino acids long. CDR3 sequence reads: CASGLGLAGGHNEQFF. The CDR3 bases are TGTGCTAGTGGTTTGGGTCTAGCGGGAGGACACAATGAGCAGTTCTTC.

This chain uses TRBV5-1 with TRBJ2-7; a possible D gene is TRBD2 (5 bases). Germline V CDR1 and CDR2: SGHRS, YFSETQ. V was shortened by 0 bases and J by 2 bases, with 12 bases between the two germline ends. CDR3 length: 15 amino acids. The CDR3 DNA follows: TGCGCCAGCAGCTTGGGAGGAGGTCCGGCCTACGAGCAGTACTTC. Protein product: CASSLGGGPAYEQYF.

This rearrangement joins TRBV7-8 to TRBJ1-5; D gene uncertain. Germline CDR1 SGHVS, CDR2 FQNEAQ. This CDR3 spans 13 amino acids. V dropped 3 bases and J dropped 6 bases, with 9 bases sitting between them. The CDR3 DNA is TGTGCCAGCAGCTTGGACGGGGTTCAGCCCCAGCATTTT. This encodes CASSLDGVQPQHF.

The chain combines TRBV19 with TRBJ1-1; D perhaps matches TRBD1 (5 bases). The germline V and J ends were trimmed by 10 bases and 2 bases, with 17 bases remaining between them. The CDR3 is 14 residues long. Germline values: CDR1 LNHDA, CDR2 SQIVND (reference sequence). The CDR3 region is CATKRRGPNTEAFF. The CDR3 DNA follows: TGTGCCACAAAACGCCGGGGACCAAACACTGAAGCTTTCTTT.

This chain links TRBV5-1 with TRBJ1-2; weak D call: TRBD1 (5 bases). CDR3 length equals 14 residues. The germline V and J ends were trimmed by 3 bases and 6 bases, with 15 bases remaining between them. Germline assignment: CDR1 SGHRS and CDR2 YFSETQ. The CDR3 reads CASSSGTQLDGYTF. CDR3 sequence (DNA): TGCGCCAGCAGCTCCGGGACGCAGCTGGATGGCTACACCTTC.

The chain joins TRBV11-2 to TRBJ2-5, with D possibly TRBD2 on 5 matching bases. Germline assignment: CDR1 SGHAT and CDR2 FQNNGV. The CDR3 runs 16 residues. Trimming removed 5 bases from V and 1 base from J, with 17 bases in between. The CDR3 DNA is TGTGCCAGCAGCGTCTCTCCCTTAGCGTTCCAAGAGACCCAGTACTTC. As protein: CASSVSPLAFQETQYF.

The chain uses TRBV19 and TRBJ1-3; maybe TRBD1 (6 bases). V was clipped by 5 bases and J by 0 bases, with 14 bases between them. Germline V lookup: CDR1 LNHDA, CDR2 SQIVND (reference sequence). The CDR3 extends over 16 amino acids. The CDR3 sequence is CASSAYRAYSGNTIYF. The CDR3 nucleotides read TGTGCCAGTAGTGCATACAGGGCTTACTCTGGAAACACCATATATTTT.

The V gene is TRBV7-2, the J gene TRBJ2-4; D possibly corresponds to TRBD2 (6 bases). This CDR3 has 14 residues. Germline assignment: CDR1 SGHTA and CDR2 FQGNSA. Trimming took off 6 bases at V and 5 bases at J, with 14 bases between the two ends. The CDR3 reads CASREGGNENIQYF. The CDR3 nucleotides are TGTGCCAGCAGGGAAGGCGGGAATGAAAACATTCAGTACTTC.

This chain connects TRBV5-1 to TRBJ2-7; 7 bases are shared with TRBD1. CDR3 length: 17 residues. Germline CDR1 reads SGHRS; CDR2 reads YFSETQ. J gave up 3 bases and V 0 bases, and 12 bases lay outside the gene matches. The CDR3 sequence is CASSLAPPRQGVYEQYF. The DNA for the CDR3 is TGCGCCAGCAGCTTGGCCCCCCCCAGACAGGGTGTCTACGAGCAGTACTTC.

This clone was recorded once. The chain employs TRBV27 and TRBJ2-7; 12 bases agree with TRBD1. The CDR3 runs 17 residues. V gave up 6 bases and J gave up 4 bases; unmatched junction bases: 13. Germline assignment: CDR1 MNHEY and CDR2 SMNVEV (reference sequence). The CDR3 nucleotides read TGTGCCAGCAGGCCTTCCCTCGGGGGACAGGGGGCTTACGAGCAGTACTTC. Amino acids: CASRPSLGGQGAYEQYF.

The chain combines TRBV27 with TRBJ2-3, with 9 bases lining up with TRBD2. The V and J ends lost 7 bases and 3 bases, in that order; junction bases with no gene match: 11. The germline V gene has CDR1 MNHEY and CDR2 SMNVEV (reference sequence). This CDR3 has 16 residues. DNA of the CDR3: TGTGCCAGCAATCCCCTGGCTAGCGGGGAAACAGATACGCAGTATTTT. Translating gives CASNPLASGETDTQYF.

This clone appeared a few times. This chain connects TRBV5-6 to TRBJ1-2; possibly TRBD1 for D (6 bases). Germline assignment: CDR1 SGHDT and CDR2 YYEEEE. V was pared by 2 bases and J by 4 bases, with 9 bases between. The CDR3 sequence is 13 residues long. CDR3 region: CASSLDRLYGYTF. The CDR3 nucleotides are TGTGCCAGCAGCTTAGACAGGCTCTATGGCTACACCTTC.

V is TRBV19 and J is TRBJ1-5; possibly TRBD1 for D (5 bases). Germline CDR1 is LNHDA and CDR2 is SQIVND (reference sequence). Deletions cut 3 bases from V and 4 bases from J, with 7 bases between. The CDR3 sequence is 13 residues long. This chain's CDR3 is CASSMGPNQPQHF. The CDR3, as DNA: TGTGCCAGTAGTATGGGGCCTAATCAGCCCCAGCATTTT. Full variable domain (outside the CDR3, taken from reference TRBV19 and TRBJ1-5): DGGITQSPKYLFRKEGQNVTLSCEQNLNHDAMYWYRQDPGQGLRLIYYSQIVNDFQKGDIAEGYSVSREKKESFPLTVTSAQKNPTAFYLCASSMGPNQPQHFGDGTRLSIL.